This T cell receptor beta chain was found in a study of CD8+ T cells in alopecia areata. Looking at the study overall: Treatment comprised oral tofacitinib, 5 to 10 mg twice daily, in treated patients. Tofacitinib was given for 6 to 18 months, then stopped for 6 months.

V gave up 1 base and J gave up 13 bases, with 10 bases separating them. Germline CDR1 is SNHLY and CDR2 is FYNNEI. CDR3 size: 11 residues. Study findings and constraints: Patients shared TCRs less clearly than mice did, possibly owing to HLA.

From alopecia areata patients, lesional scalp punch biopsies and peripheral blood were collected. Once RNA had been extracted, it was reverse transcribed into cDNA to act as the sequencing template. The table came from immunoSEQ multiplex PCR; TCRdb's copy has only in-frame clones and leaves some out. Of under 300,000 clones listed, about two thirds are singletons. This clone was seen a few times. The antigen is undetermined. This TCR was recovered from a human donor with alopecia areata. The chain couples TRBV2 to TRBJ1-2; TRBD1 might be the D (5 bases). Sequenced here: CD4+ T cells sorted from blood, sampled at week 0. As DNA, the CDR3 is TGTGCCAGCAGTGAAGTCTCAGGGAGCACCTTC. Its protein product is CASSEVSGSTF.